Following are 11 T cell receptor beta chains from one sample sequenced in a study of CD4+ T cells in melanoma. Profiling relied on immunoSEQ multiplex PCR, and the TCRdb table lists in-frame clones only, not all of them. The sample carries about 50,000 clones, roughly nine tenths recorded once. Source material: peripheral blood. All receptors derive from a human donor with melanoma.

The chain links TRBV7-2 to TRBJ1-4; 9 bases line up with TRBD1. Germline V gene data show CDR1 as SGHTA and CDR2 as FQGNSA. After removal of 5 bases from V and 8 bases from J, the junction contained 6 bases not matched to a gene. This CDR3 is 14 amino acids long. CDR3 residues: CASSLWTGVEKLFF. The CDR3 DNA is TGTGCCAGCAGCCTCTGGACAGGGGTCGAAAAACTGTTTTTT.

The rearrangement links TRBV9 to TRBJ1-4; 7 bases agree with TRBD1. This CDR3 has 14 amino acids. Germline CDR1 is SGDLS and CDR2 is YYNGEE. Trimming cost V 4 bases and J 4 bases; bases outside gene matches: 4. The CDR3 DNA reads as TGTGCCAGCAGCATTACAGGGGTTAATGAAAAACTGTTTTTT. Its protein is CASSITGVNEKLFF.

V is TRBV25-1 and J is TRBJ2-5; TRBD1 matches at 7 bases. The CDR3 is 16 amino acids. With 3 bases clipped from V and 2 bases from J, the junction kept 9 bases outside the gene matches. Germline V gives CDR1 MGHDK, CDR2 SYGVNS. Written as DNA, the CDR3 is TGTGCCAGCAGTGATATAACCGGGACAGCGCAAGAGACCCAGTACTTC. This gives the protein CASSDITGTAQETQYF. The variable domain in full, with the rest retrieved from reference TRBV25-1 and TRBJ2-5, is EADIYQTPRYLVIGTGKKITLECSQTMGHDKMYWYQQDPGMELHLIHYSYGVNSTEKGDLSSESTVSRIRTEHFPLTLESARPSHTSQYLCASSDITGTAQETQYFGPGTRLLVL.

The CDR3 region is CASSVGTPTAGNTIYF. The DNA of the CDR3 is TGTGCCAGCAGCGTAGGGACTCCGACAGCCGGAAACACCATATATTTT. The genes are TRBV9 and TRBJ1-3; D possibly corresponds to TRBD1 (5 bases). CDR3 length: 16 amino acids. Germline CDR1 is SGDLS and CDR2 is YYNGEE. The V end was cut by 0 bases, the J end by 4 bases, with 14 bases between.

The gene calls are TRBV15 and TRBJ2-7, with 7 bases aligning to TRBD1. Germline V gives CDR1 LNHNV, CDR2 YYDKDF (reference sequence). The CDR3 sequence is 13 residues long. The trim removed 7 bases at V and 4 bases at J, leaving 7 bases unmatched. The CDR3 DNA sequence: TGTGCCACCAAAAGGACAGGATCTTACGAGCAGTACTTC. Its translation is CATKRTGSYEQYF.

Only one count was recorded for this clone. The chain carries TRBV7-2 and TRBJ2-3; D is ambiguous. Germline values: CDR1 SGHTA, CDR2 FQGNSA. The CDR3 is 10 amino acids. Trimming removed 3 bases at V and 6 bases at J, with 1 base between. The CDR3 loop reads CASSFDTQYF. In DNA, the CDR3 is TGTGCCAGCAGCTTCGATACGCAGTATTTT.

This clone was seen a single time. The V call is TRBV19, the J call TRBJ2-7; 10 bases align to TRBD1. The CDR3 has 16 amino acids. Germline-derived CDR1 and CDR2 are LNHDA and SQIVND (reference sequence). V shed 5 bases, J shed 7 bases, and the junction held 14 bases outside the gene matches. The CDR3 DNA reads TGTGCCAGTAGTGCGCCGGGACAGGGGACAGTTGAAGAGCAGTACTTC. Its translation: CASSAPGQGTVEEQYF.

V is TRBV4-2 and J is TRBJ1-5, with a weak D call TRBD1 (6 bases). V was clipped by 0 bases and J by 3 bases, with 9 bases between them. The germline gives CDR1 LGHNA, CDR2 YNFKEQ. This CDR3 is built from 15 residues. CDR3 nucleotides: TGTGCCAGCAGCCAAGATCCGGGACACAATCAGCCCCAGCATTTT. Amino acid sequence: CASSQDPGHNQPQHF.

The chain links TRBV27 to TRBJ1-1; D is ambiguous. CDR1 MNHEY and CDR2 SMNVEV come from the germline V gene (reference sequence). The V and J ends lost 5 bases and 2 bases respectively, with 15 bases between them. There are 15 residues in the CDR3. The CDR3 nucleotides read TGTGCCAGCAGTCCCTGGGCCAGAAGTAACACTGAAGCTTTCTTT. Translating gives CASSPWARSNTEAFF.

CDR3 coding DNA: TGCGCCAGCAGCCAAGGACAGGGAGCTAACTATGGCTACACCTTC. Its translation is CASSQGQGANYGYTF. This chain connects TRBV4-1 to TRBJ1-2; 7 positions match TRBD1. V trimming: 1 base; J trimming: 0 bases; junction bases outside the gene matches: 2. Germline V gene lookup returns CDR1 MGHRA and CDR2 YSYEKL. The CDR3 runs to 15 residues.

About this clone: A read error may produce the germline difference seen at one junction end. This sequence joins TRBV6-5 and TRBJ1-4; 7 bases agree with TRBD1. The length of the CDR3 is 15 residues. CDR1 is MNHEY and CDR2 is SVGAGI in the germline V gene. This CDR3 reads CASSNSGTANEKLFF. DNA of the CDR3: TGTGCCAGCAGTAACTCCGGGACAGCTAATGAAAAACTGTTTTTT.